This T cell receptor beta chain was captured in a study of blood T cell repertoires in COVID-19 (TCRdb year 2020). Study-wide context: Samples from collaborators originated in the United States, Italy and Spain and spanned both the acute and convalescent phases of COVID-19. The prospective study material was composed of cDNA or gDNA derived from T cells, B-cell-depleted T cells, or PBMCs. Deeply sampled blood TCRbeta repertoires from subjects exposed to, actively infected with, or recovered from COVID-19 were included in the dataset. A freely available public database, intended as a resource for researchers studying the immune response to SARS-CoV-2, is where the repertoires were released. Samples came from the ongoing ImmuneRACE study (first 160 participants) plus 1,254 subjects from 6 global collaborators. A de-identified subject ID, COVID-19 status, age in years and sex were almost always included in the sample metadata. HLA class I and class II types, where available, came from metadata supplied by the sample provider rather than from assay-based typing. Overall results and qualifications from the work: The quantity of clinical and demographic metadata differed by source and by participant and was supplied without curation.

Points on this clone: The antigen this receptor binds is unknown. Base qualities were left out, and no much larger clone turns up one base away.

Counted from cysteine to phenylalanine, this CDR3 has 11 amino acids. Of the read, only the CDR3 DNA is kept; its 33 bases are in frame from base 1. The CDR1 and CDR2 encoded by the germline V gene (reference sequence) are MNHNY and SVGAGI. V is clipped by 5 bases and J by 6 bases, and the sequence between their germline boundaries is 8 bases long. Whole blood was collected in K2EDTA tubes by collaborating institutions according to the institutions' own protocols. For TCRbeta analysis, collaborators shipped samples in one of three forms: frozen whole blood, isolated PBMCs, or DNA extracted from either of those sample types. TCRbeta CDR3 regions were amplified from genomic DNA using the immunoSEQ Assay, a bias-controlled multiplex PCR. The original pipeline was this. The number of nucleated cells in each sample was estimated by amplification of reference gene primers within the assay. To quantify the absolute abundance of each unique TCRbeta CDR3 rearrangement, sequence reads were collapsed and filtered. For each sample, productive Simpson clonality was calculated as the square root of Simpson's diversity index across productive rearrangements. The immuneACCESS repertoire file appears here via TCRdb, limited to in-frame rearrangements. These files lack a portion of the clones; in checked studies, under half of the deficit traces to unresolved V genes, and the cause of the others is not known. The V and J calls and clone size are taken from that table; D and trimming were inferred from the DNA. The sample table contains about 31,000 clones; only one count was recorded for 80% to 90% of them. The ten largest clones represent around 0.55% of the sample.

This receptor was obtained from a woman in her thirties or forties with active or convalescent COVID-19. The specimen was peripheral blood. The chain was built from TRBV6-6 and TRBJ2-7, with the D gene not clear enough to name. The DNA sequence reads TGTGCCAGCAGTGTTACGGGCGAGCAGTACTTC. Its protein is CASSVTGEQYF.